This note documents a single T cell receptor beta chain sequence. Its target is not known. A multiplex PCR was run with 60 Vbeta primers and 13 Jbeta primers. Clones were read by immunoSEQ multiplex PCR, and TCRdb kept only the in-frame ones, dropping some. The sample yields some 200,000 clones, approximately 90% seen once. The data are from a study of cytomegalovirus exposure and HLA in healthy donors. Study-level results: Per a prior analysis, the majority of TCR beta V segments were productive roughly 87% or roughly 30% of the time.

The germline gives CDR1 SNHLY, CDR2 FYNNEI. V shed 2 bases and J 7 bases; nucleotides not matched to a gene: 12. The CDR3 length is 17 residues. The specimen was PBMCs. This TCR was sampled from a woman aged 18-29 years in good health and CMV-seronegative. The chain is built from TRBV2 and TRBJ2-1; 9 bases are shared with TRBD2. The DNA of the CDR3 is TGTGCCAGCAGTGAATCCCGGACTAGCGCCCTAAGAAATGAGCAGTTCTTC. Protein sequence: CASSESRTSALRNEQFF.